A single sample gave rise to the 28 T cell receptor beta chains below, sequenced in a study of OX40 agonist ivuxolimab in advanced cancers. Some clones are missing from TCRdb's copy, which holds only in-frame ones; the method was immunoSEQ multiplex PCR. The table records tens of thousands of clones, about 88% of them present only once. Sequencing used CD4+ or CD8+ T cells sorted from blood, obtained in a trial of the OX40 agonist ivuxolimab. Receptors were obtained from an adult with an advanced solid tumor such as melanoma, head and neck, liver or kidney cancer.

This chain uses TRBV11-2 with TRBJ2-7; 7 bases agree with TRBD2. This CDR3 is built from 15 residues. Germline V CDR1 and CDR2: SGHAT, FQNNGV. J was trimmed by 6 bases and V by 5 bases; bases with no gene match: 13. The CDR3 here is CASSPYGRERGEQYF. The CDR3 nucleotides are TGTGCCAGCAGCCCCTATGGGCGGGAGAGAGGCGAGCAGTACTTC.

This chain uses TRBV10-3 with TRBJ2-1; 13 bases are a match to TRBD2. From germline, CDR1 is ENHRY and CDR2 SYGVKD. V shed 4 bases, J shed 7 bases, and the junction held 10 bases outside the gene matches. The CDR3 totals 17 residues. The CDR3 nucleotides read TGTGCCATCAGTGCATCTACCGGACTAGCGGGAGCTAATGAGCAGTTCTTC. The encoded protein is CAISASTGLAGANEQFF.

The chain links TRBV6-6 to TRBJ1-3; D remains ambiguous. CDR3 size: 15 residues. Germline V gene data show CDR1 as MNHNY and CDR2 as SVGAGI (reference sequence). Trimming took off 7 bases at V and 0 bases at J, with 13 bases between the two ends. CDR3 nucleotides: TGTGCCAGCACCCTAGACGAAGTCTCTGGAAACACCATATATTTT. Protein: CASTLDEVSGNTIYF.

In this sample, this clone turned up a few times. J is TRBJ1-3 and V is TRBV27; D remains ambiguous. Germline values: CDR1 MNHEY, CDR2 SMNVEV (reference sequence). The ends were cut back, 3 bases at V and 4 bases at J, with 4 bases in the middle. The CDR3 loop spans 12 amino acids. CDR3 in DNA: TGTGCCAGCAGTTTTATAGGAAACACCATATATTTT. Encoded protein: CASSFIGNTIYF.

This rearrangement joins TRBV5-1 to TRBJ2-3; a weak D match, TRBD1 (7 bases). Deletions cut 1 base from V and 2 bases from J, with 14 bases between. Germline CDR1 is SGHRS and CDR2 is YFSETQ. This CDR3 spans 16 amino acids. The CDR3: CASSLYGGTATDTQYF. CDR3 coding DNA: TGCGCCAGCAGCTTGTATGGCGGGACAGCCACAGATACGCAGTATTTT.

The CDR3, as DNA: TGTGCCAGTAGTATAGGGGGCCCGGGACTGCTAAATAACTATGGCTACACCTTC. Its translation: CASSIGGPGLLNNYGYTF. This rearrangement joins TRBV19 to TRBJ1-2, with TRBD1 as a possible D gene (5 bases). This CDR3 has 18 amino acids. Germline values: CDR1 LNHDA, CDR2 SQIVND (reference sequence). V gave up 1 base and J gave up 1 base, with 19 bases separating them.

The chain carries TRBV29-1 and TRBJ1-2; D uncertain. V lost 4 bases, J lost 8 bases, and 11 bases lay in between. The germline CDR1 and CDR2 sequences are SQVTM and ANQGSEA. This CDR3 spans 11 amino acids. Here the CDR3 reads CSVGRAGGYTF. In nucleotides, the CDR3 is TGCAGCGTTGGAAGGGCCGGGGGCTACACCTTC.

The rearrangement joins TRBV5-6 to TRBJ1-5; unclear D gene. With 1 base removed from V and 3 bases from J, the gap between germline ends came to 14 bases. The V gene's germline CDR1 is SGHDT and CDR2 YYEEEE. The CDR3 loop spans 16 amino acids. Here the CDR3 reads CASSLYRQAVNQPQHF. In DNA form, the CDR3 reads TGTGCCAGCAGCTTGTATCGGCAGGCAGTCAATCAGCCCCAGCATTTT.

The chain uses TRBV5-1 and TRBJ2-3; D gene unclear. From germline, CDR1 is SGHRS and CDR2 YFSETQ. V dropped 4 bases and J dropped 0 bases, with 12 bases sitting between them. The CDR3 runs 15 residues. For the CDR3, the DNA is TGCGCCAGCAGCCCTGGTTCCCCTAGCACAGATACGCAGTATTTT. This translates into CASSPGSPSTDTQYF.

This rearrangement joins TRBV5-1 to TRBJ2-5; D ambiguous. The CDR3 sequence is 16 residues long. Trimming cost V 2 bases and J 4 bases, with 18 bases left between them. Germline assignment: CDR1 SGHRS and CDR2 YFSETQ. This chain's CDR3 is CASSLPVGRESETQYF. CDR3 DNA sequence: TGCGCCAGCAGCTTACCCGTCGGTCGAGAGTCAGAGACCCAGTACTTC. Drawing the rest from reference TRBV5-1 and TRBJ2-5, the complete variable domain is KAGVTQTPRYLIKTRGQQVTLSCSPISGHRSVSWYQQTPGQGLQFLFEYFSETQRNKGNFPGRFSGRQFSNSRSEMNVSTLELGDSALYLCASSLPVGRESETQYFGPGTRLLVL.

This clone was seen a handful of times. Other DNA variants within this sample encode the same CDR3. The CDR3 spells CASSLLAGVGELFF. The CDR3 nucleotides read TGTGCCAGCAGCCTACTAGCGGGAGTTGGGGAGCTGTTTTTT. The gene calls are TRBV14 and TRBJ2-2, with 11 positions matching TRBD2. CDR1 is SGHDN, CDR2 FVKESK, per germline. There are 14 residues in the CDR3. V shed 4 bases and J 8 bases; nucleotides not matched to a gene: 3.

This chain uses TRBV19 with TRBJ1-3; 8 nucleotides agree with TRBD1. The CDR3 extends over 13 amino acids. Germline V gene sequence: CDR1 LNHDA, CDR2 SQIVND (reference sequence). Trimming cost V 2 bases and J 9 bases; bases outside gene matches: 3. The CDR3 protein is CASSIQGAGTIYF. CDR3 sequence (DNA): TGTGCCAGTAGTATACAGGGGGCTGGCACCATATATTTT.

This clone occurred a few times. J is TRBJ2-1 and V is TRBV27; a possible D gene is TRBD1 (6 bases). Looked up from germline, CDR1 is MNHEY and CDR2 is SMNVEV (reference sequence). V was cut by 6 bases and J by 0 bases, with 18 bases left in between. The CDR3 consists of 17 residues. CDR3 sequence reads: CASRLRGKPSSYNEQFF. The CDR3 region has the DNA TGTGCCAGCAGGTTGAGGGGGAAACCTAGCTCCTACAATGAGCAGTTCTTC.

The chain is built from TRBV29-1 and TRBJ2-5; perhaps TRBD1 as D (6 bases). The CDR3 covers 12 residues. In germline, CDR1 is SQVTM, CDR2 ANQGSEA. V gave up 6 bases and J gave up 2 bases, with 10 bases separating them. The CDR3 nucleotides are TGCAGCGTCGGACAGAGACAAGAGACCCAGTACTTC. This translates into CSVGQRQETQYF.

This chain uses TRBV11-2 with TRBJ2-7; D uncertain. The V end was cut by 0 bases, the J end by 1 base, with 10 bases between. The V gene's germline CDR1 is SGHAT and CDR2 FQNNGV. The CDR3 covers 15 residues. The CDR3 spells CASSLEAISSYEQYF. DNA for the CDR3: TGTGCCAGCAGCTTAGAGGCCATCTCTTCCTACGAGCAGTACTTC.

This rearrangement joins TRBV15 to TRBJ2-5; D possibly corresponds to TRBD2 (6 bases). The J call may not be correct, given that the DNA end is closer to TRBJ2-7. Germline lookup yields CDR1 LNHNV and CDR2 YYDKDF (reference sequence). CDR3 length: 14 residues. CDR3 loop: CATSRDGGTYEQYF. For the CDR3, the DNA is TGTGCCACCAGCAGAGATGGGGGGACCTACGAGCAGTACTTC.

This chain connects TRBV6-4 to TRBJ2-5, with D unclear. CDR1 MRHNA and CDR2 SNTAGT come from the germline V gene. Trimming shortened V by 5 bases and J by 4 bases, and 11 bases separated the two germline ends. The CDR3 covers 13 residues. CDR3 DNA: TGTGCCAGCAGTCCCGACTTGGGAGAGACCCAGTACTTC. It yields the protein CASSPDLGETQYF.

The V gene is TRBV21-1, the J gene TRBJ2-7; the D segment call TRBD2 is taken from the table without a DNA check. TRBV21-1 is annotated as a pseudogene. This CDR3 is built from 19 residues. CDR3 amino acids: CASSKRAENNSGSSHEQYF. For the CDR3, the DNA is TGTGCCAGCAGCAAAAGGGCCGAGAATAATAGCGGGAGCTCCCACGAGCAGTACTTC.

V and J are TRBV28 and TRBJ2-3, with no clear D. Per germline, CDR1 MDHEN and CDR2 SYDVKM. The CDR3 is made up of 12 amino acids. Trimming removed 5 bases from V and 5 bases from J, with 8 bases in between. The DNA of the CDR3 is TGTGCCAGCAGTATAAACAAAGATACGCAGTATTTT. Residues: CASSINKDTQYF. Complete variable domain (other parts from reference TRBV28 and TRBJ2-3): DVKVTQSSRYLVKRTGEKVFLECVQDMDHENMFWYRQDPGLGLRLIYFSYDVKMKEKGDIPEGYSVSREKKERFSLILESASTNQTSMYLCASSINKDTQYFGPGTRLTVL.

The gene calls are TRBV27 and TRBJ2-7; no clear D gene. The germline V gene encodes CDR1 MNHEY and CDR2 SMNVEV (reference sequence). The CDR3 runs to 12 residues. The ends were cut back, 4 bases at V and 4 bases at J, with 8 bases in the middle. The CDR3 DNA follows: TGTGCCAGCAGTTATAACGGATACGAGCAGTACTTC. Translating it yields CASSYNGYEQYF.

The CDR3 DNA is TGTGCCAGCAGCCCGGGACTCGGAGGGCGTAGCACAGATACGCAGTATTTT. Translation: CASSPGLGGRSTDTQYF. The chain joins TRBV7-2 to TRBJ2-3, with D possibly being TRBD2 (6 bases). This CDR3 is built from 17 residues. Germline CDR1 and CDR2: SGHTA and FQGNSA. V lost 5 bases and J lost 0, with 18 bases in between.

The V gene is TRBV19, the J gene TRBJ2-2, with 9 bases identical to TRBD2. Germline values: CDR1 LNHDA, CDR2 SQIVND (reference sequence). The CDR3 is made up of 15 amino acids. J lost 4 bases, V lost 11 bases, and 11 bases had no gene match. In DNA, the CDR3 is TGTGCCTCCAGGGGTCTAGCGGGGTTCACCGGGGAGCTGTTTTTT. Its translation is CASRGLAGFTGELFF.

The chain carries TRBV7-9 and TRBJ1-5; 9 bases match TRBD1. This CDR3 contains 17 residues. V was clipped by 4 bases and J by 4 bases; unmatched bases: 11. The germline gives CDR1 SEHNR, CDR2 FQNEAQ (reference sequence). Here the CDR3 DNA reads TGTGCCAGCAGCTCTACAGGGGGCGAGAGGAGAAATCAGCCCCAGCATTTT. Its translation: CASSSTGGERRNQPQHF.

Points on this clone: The junction and the germline gene differ at one end; a read error may be behind it. This chain connects TRBV15 to TRBJ1-5; D possibly corresponds to TRBD1 (5 bases). Germline-derived CDR1 and CDR2 are LNHNV and YYDKDF (reference sequence). The CDR3 sequence is 16 residues long. The CDR3 loop is CATRRGRGADNQPQHF. For the CDR3, the DNA is TGTGCCACCAGAAGAGGTAGGGGCGCAGACAATCAGCCCCAGCATTTT.

This clone has just a few counts. The chain combines TRBV9 with TRBJ1-3; TRBD1 might be the D (5 bases). Trimming shortened V by 3 bases and J by 0 bases, and 10 bases separated the two germline ends. The V gene's germline CDR1 is SGDLS and CDR2 YYNGEE. CDR3 length equals 15 residues. The DNA of the CDR3 is TGTGCCAGCAGCGCAACAGGCCTCTCTGGAAACACCATATATTTT. Translation: CASSATGLSGNTIYF.

This chain uses TRBV30 with TRBJ1-5; the match to TRBD1 covers 8 bases. CDR1 is GTSNPN, CDR2 SVGIG, per germline (reference sequence). This CDR3 contains 15 residues. J was trimmed by 5 bases and V by 1 base; bases with no gene match: 7. CDR3 amino acids: CAWSGRGRGYQPQHF. DNA of the CDR3: TGTGCCTGGAGTGGCAGGGGGCGAGGATATCAGCCCCAGCATTTT.

The chain joins TRBV19 to TRBJ2-7; D not certain. The V end lost 1 base, the J end lost 3 bases, and 13 bases lay between the germline ends. The CDR3 loop spans 15 amino acids. Germline CDR1 reads LNHDA; CDR2 reads SQIVND (reference sequence). DNA of the CDR3: TGTGCCAGTAGTATAGTAACCCTCCGAAGCTACGAGCAGTACTTC. The encoded protein is CASSIVTLRSYEQYF.

The chain combines TRBV10-2 with TRBJ2-1; 10 positions agree with TRBD2. Germline V gives CDR1 WSHSY, CDR2 SAAADI. The CDR3 has 14 amino acids. V trimming: 7 bases; J trimming: 9 bases; junction bases outside the gene matches: 9. The CDR3 spells CASTTLAGKGEQFF. The CDR3 DNA reads as TGCGCCAGCACAACACTAGCGGGAAAGGGTGAGCAGTTCTTC.